One sample yielded the 20 T cell receptor beta chains listed below, sequenced in a study of identical twins. Each CDR3 protein is one row after TCRdb ran MiXCR on the 5' RACE reads. The sample lists approximately 300,000 distinct CDR3 sequences, roughly 10% seen once, with roughly 6.4% in the top ten. These records were also assigned to another study, of yellow fever vaccine responses in identical twins.

Sequencing was performed on CD8+ T cells sorted from blood. These TCRs come from a woman between 18 and 29 years old in good health.

This clonotype was picked up many times. The chain joins TRBV29-1 to TRBJ1-1; D uncertain. Germline assignment: CDR1 SQVTM and CDR2 ANQGSEA. The CDR3 covers 11 residues. Trimming took 1 base from V and 7 from J, leaving 7 bases between them. The CDR3 reads CSVEGDGEAFF. In DNA, the CDR3 is TGCAGCGTTGAAGGAGACGGTGAAGCTTTCTTT.

This clonotype was counted many times. V is TRBV20-1 and J is TRBJ2-7; D remains ambiguous. V was cut by 3 bases and J by 3 bases, with 6 bases left in between. This CDR3 spans 11 amino acids. The germline V gene encodes CDR1 DFQATT and CDR2 SNEGSKA (reference sequence). The DNA for the CDR3 is TGCAGTGCTAGGGGTATCTACGAGCAGTACTTC. Translated, it gives CSARGIYEQYF.

This clonotype has a handful of counts. The chain couples TRBV7-2 to TRBJ2-7; 9 nucleotides agree with TRBD2. The CDR3 is 15 residues long. CDR1 and CDR2 (germline): SGHTA, FQGNSA. V was clipped by 4 bases and J by 2 bases; unmatched bases: 6. CDR3 region: CASSSLAGDPYEQYF. The CDR3 DNA is TGTGCCAGCAGCTCTTTAGCGGGGGACCCCTACGAGCAGTACTTC.

This clonotype turned up a few times. This chain connects TRBV10-2 to TRBJ1-2, with 7 bases identical to TRBD1. The germline gives CDR1 WSHSY, CDR2 SAAADI. The CDR3 has 15 residues. J was trimmed by 8 bases and V by 8 bases; bases with no gene match: 17. As DNA, the CDR3 is TGCGCCAGCTGGCCCTTTCAGACAGGGTACGGGGGCTACACCTTC. Its protein product is CASWPFQTGYGGYTF.

There are many counts of this clonotype. The rearrangement uses TRBV20-1 and TRBJ1-2, with D unclear. The CDR3 covers 13 residues. The V end lost 5 bases, the J end lost 2 bases, and 12 bases lay between the germline ends. The germline gives CDR1 DFQATT, CDR2 SNEGSKA (reference sequence). The DNA for the CDR3 is TGCAGTGCTGACGAAGACGGAAACTATGGCTACACCTTC. It translates to CSADEDGNYGYTF.

This clonotype turned up a few times. The chain couples TRBV30 to TRBJ1-5, with D uncertain. V was pared by 0 bases and J by 4 bases, with 4 bases between. The CDR3 consists of 12 residues. Germline values: CDR1 GTSNPN, CDR2 SVGIG (reference sequence). In nucleotides, the CDR3 is TGTGCCTGGAGTGTGGGTAATCAGCCCCAGCATTTT. It is translated as CAWSVGNQPQHF.

This clonotype came up many times. The chain uses TRBV10-2 and TRBJ2-7; possibly TRBD1 or TRBD2 for D (5 bases each). The CDR3 is 15 amino acids. Looked up from germline, CDR1 is WSHSY and CDR2 is SAAADI. The V gene lost 8 bases and the J gene lost 3 bases, with 20 bases spanning the gap. The CDR3 DNA reads TGCGCCAGCCGAAGGTTTGAGGGGACCCTCTACGAGCAGTACTTC. As protein: CASRRFEGTLYEQYF.

This clonotype was seen many times. The genes are TRBV6-2 or TRBV6-3 and TRBJ2-5, with D unresolved. V lost 6 bases and J 2 bases, leaving 16 bases between the germline ends. The CDR3 covers 15 residues. Germline assignment: CDR1 MNHEY and CDR2 SVGEGT. CDR3 in amino acids: CASRNLGFPQETQYF. The CDR3 region has the DNA TGTGCCAGCAGGAACCTAGGTTTTCCTCAAGAGACCCAGTACTTC.

This clonotype came up many times. V and J are TRBV4-3 and TRBJ1-1; D is unresolved. This CDR3 region has 16 residues. Germline V gene data show CDR1 as LGHNA and CDR2 as YSLEER. V lost 4 bases and J 1 base, leaving 16 bases between the germline ends. Here the CDR3 DNA reads TGCGCCAGCAGCCTACGGGTTGGGAATTGGAACACTGAAGCTTTCTTT. Its protein is CASSLRVGNWNTEAFF.

This clonotype was recorded at least ten times. V and J are TRBV3-1 and TRBJ2-1; TRBD2 might be the D (5 bases). CDR1 LGHDT and CDR2 YNNKEL come from the germline V gene (reference sequence). Trimming shortened V by 0 bases and J by 0 bases, and 15 bases separated the two germline ends. The length of the CDR3 is 18 residues. CDR3 DNA sequence: TGTGCCAGCAGCCAAGATCGAGGGTGGGAAAGCTCCTACAATGAGCAGTTCTTC. As protein: CASSQDRGWESSYNEQFF.

The rearrangement uses TRBV12-5 and TRBJ1-5; 9 bases fit TRBD1. The CDR3 loop spans 16 amino acids. V gave up 11 bases and J gave up 1 base; unmatched junction bases: 12. Germline V gene lookup returns CDR1 LGHNT and CDR2 FRNRAP. The CDR3 DNA reads as TGTGCTTCATGGTCTAGGACAGGGGTGAGCAATCAGCCCCAGCATTTT. Translation: CASWSRTGVSNQPQHF.

The V and J genes are TRBV28 and TRBJ2-7; D uncertain. The CDR3 extends over 12 amino acids. Germline assignment: CDR1 MDHEN and CDR2 SYDVKM. V was pared by 2 bases and J by 5 bases, with 7 bases between. The CDR3 reads CASSLPPDEQYF. The DNA of the CDR3 is TGTGCCAGCAGTTTACCTCCCGACGAGCAGTACTTC.

This clonotype came up many times. The V call is TRBV9, the J call TRBJ2-3, with a tentative D call TRBD2 (5 bases). The CDR3 has 16 residues. The germline V gene encodes CDR1 SGDLS and CDR2 YYNGEE. With 4 bases removed from V and 8 bases from J, the gap between germline ends came to 23 bases. Written as DNA, the CDR3 is TGTGCCAGCAGCCCGCAGACGGTTTTTGTTGAGGGTACGCAGTATTTT. The encoded protein is CASSPQTVFVEGTQYF.

This clonotype was found a few times. J is TRBJ2-6 and V is TRBV7-3, with 8 bases matching TRBD2. Trimming took 5 bases from V and 0 from J; bases not matched to a gene: 6. This CDR3 is 17 amino acids long. Germline V gene lookup returns CDR1 SGHTA and CDR2 FQGTGA. The CDR3 protein is CASSRGLVTSGANVLTF. For the CDR3, the DNA is TGTGCCAGCAGCCGGGGACTAGTGACCTCTGGGGCCAACGTCCTGACTTTC.

The chain has TRBV6-1 and TRBJ2-1; D is unclear. The V end lost 2 bases, the J end lost 8 bases, and 16 bases lay between the germline ends. There are 15 residues in the CDR3. Per the germline V gene, CDR1 is MNHNS and CDR2 is SASEGT. The CDR3 region is CASSERWSKADEQFF. The CDR3 nucleotides are TGTGCCAGCAGTGAAAGGTGGAGTAAGGCGGATGAGCAGTTCTTC.

This clonotype has a handful of counts. V gene TRBV7-9 combines with J gene TRBJ2-3; D is undetermined. The germline V and J ends were trimmed by 3 bases and 6 bases, with 13 bases remaining between them. The CDR3 runs 14 residues. Germline CDR1 and CDR2: SEHNR and FQNEAQ (reference sequence). CDR3 nucleotide sequence: TGTGCCAGCAGCTTGGACCTCCTGGAGGATACGCAGTATTTT. Protein product: CASSLDLLEDTQYF.

This clonotype was found many times. This rearrangement joins TRBV29-1 to TRBJ2-7; D is ambiguous. In germline, CDR1 is SQVTM, CDR2 ANQGSEA. V was shortened by 4 bases and J by 0 bases, with 10 bases between the two germline ends. The CDR3 consists of 13 residues. CDR3 protein: CSVVIPTSYEQYF. The DNA of the CDR3 is TGCAGCGTTGTTATCCCTACCTCCTACGAGCAGTACTTC.

This clonotype was seen many times. V gene TRBV7-6 combines with J gene TRBJ1-1; D not certain. This CDR3 region has 15 residues. Germline V gives CDR1 SGHVS, CDR2 FNYEAQ. Trimming shortened V by 1 base and J by 0 bases, and 9 bases separated the two germline ends. Here the CDR3 reads CASSLEPQLNTEAFF. CDR3 DNA sequence: TGTGCCAGCAGCTTAGAACCACAGCTGAACACTGAAGCTTTCTTT.

At least ten counts were recorded for this clonotype. This rearrangement joins TRBV11-2 to TRBJ2-7; the match to TRBD1 covers 9 bases. The CDR3 sequence is 18 residues long. Germline trimming cut 2 bases from V and 3 bases from J; bases unmatched to any gene: 14. The V gene's germline CDR1 is SGHAT and CDR2 FQNNGV. The CDR3 protein is CASSLKRDREGVRYEQYF. CDR3 sequence (DNA): TGTGCCAGCAGCTTAAAAAGGGACAGGGAAGGGGTACGCTACGAGCAGTACTTC.

In its sample, this clonotype was seen a few times. This chain joins TRBV4-1 and TRBJ1-5; D is unresolved. The germline V gene has CDR1 MGHRA and CDR2 YSYEKL. CDR3 length: 15 residues. V was pared by 0 bases and J by 7 bases, with 13 bases between. The CDR3 loop reads CASSQDEPVTQPQHF. The DNA for the CDR3 is TGCGCCAGCAGCCAAGATGAACCAGTGACACAGCCCCAGCATTTT.